One sample yielded the 25 T cell receptor beta chains listed below, sequenced in a study of radiotherapy plus CTLA-4 blockade in lung cancer. The assay was immunoSEQ multiplex PCR, and TCRdb's table has in-frame clones only and misses some. The sample includes some 90,000 clones, over 80% of them seen just once. Sequencing was performed on peripheral blood, taken from a patient treated with radiotherapy plus ipilimumab. Receptor source: a human donor with non-small cell lung cancer who had stable disease on radiotherapy plus ipilimumab.

The chain is built from TRBV14 and TRBJ2-3; no definite D call. Trimming left V 4 bases short and J 1 base short, with 12 bases between. Looked up from germline, CDR1 is SGHDN and CDR2 is FVKESK. The CDR3 is 15 residues long. CDR3 residues: CASSPVFTRTDTQYF. The CDR3 DNA reads TGTGCCAGCAGCCCAGTCTTTACACGCACAGATACGCAGTATTTT.

This clone was detected once. J is TRBJ2-3 and V is TRBV5-1; 9 bases fit TRBD2. The CDR3 has 16 residues. CDR1 SGHRS and CDR2 YFSETQ come from the germline V gene. V dropped 0 bases and J dropped 3; count of bases not matched to a gene: 5. The CDR3 protein is CASSLASGGTTDTQYF. CDR3 sequence (DNA): TGCGCCAGCAGCTTGGCCAGCGGGGGGACTACAGATACGCAGTATTTT.

This clone has a handful of counts. The chain recombines TRBV10-1 with TRBJ2-4, with D uncertain. The CDR3 spans 15 residues. V was shortened by 7 bases and J by 0 bases, with 13 bases between the two germline ends. Germline assignment: CDR1 WNHNN and CDR2 SYGVQD (reference sequence). In nucleotides, the CDR3 is TGCGCCAGCACCTTCCGACCGTCAGCCAAAAACATTCAGTACTTC. It translates to CASTFRPSAKNIQYF.

This clone occurred a few times. This chain links TRBV6-1 with TRBJ1-1; no reliable D call. CDR1 is MNHNS, CDR2 SASEGT, per germline. This CDR3 has 13 residues. V lost 1 base and J lost 2, with 5 bases in between. CDR3 nucleotides: TGTGCCAGCAGTGAAGTAGCTAACACTGAAGCTTTCTTT. As protein: CASSEVANTEAFF.

This clone was found once. The chain joins TRBV4-1 to TRBJ2-1; TRBD1 aligns across 9 bases. Looked up from germline, CDR1 is MGHRA and CDR2 is YSYEKL. V lost 2 bases and J lost 6; bases outside the gene matches: 11. This CDR3 region has 17 residues. The CDR3 region is CASSQQGGTGTANEQFF. CDR3 DNA sequence: TGCGCCAGCAGCCAACAGGGTGGGACAGGGACGGCCAATGAGCAGTTCTTC.

The chain employs TRBV19 and TRBJ1-1; a possible D gene is TRBD1 (6 bases). The germline gives CDR1 LNHDA, CDR2 SQIVND (reference sequence). Trimming left V 6 bases short and J 0 bases short, with 14 bases between. This CDR3 has 15 amino acids. The CDR3 reads CASRQRGAMNTEAFF. CDR3 bases: TGTGCCAGTAGACAAAGGGGGGCAATGAACACTGAAGCTTTCTTT.

This clone was seen more than once but under ten times. The rearrangement joins TRBV7-2 to TRBJ2-3, with 9 bases matching TRBD2. CDR1 and CDR2 (germline): SGHTA, FQGNSA. V dropped 4 bases and J dropped 5; count of bases not matched to a gene: 4. This CDR3 has 14 residues. The CDR3 sequence: CASSWTSERDTQYF. CDR3 DNA: TGTGCCAGCAGCTGGACTAGCGAAAGAGATACGCAGTATTTT.

This clone showed up just a few times. The chain couples TRBV19 to TRBJ2-1, with TRBD2 matching 10 bases. CDR3 length: 15 residues. CDR1 LNHDA and CDR2 SQIVND come from the germline V gene (reference sequence). Losses at the gene ends were 2 bases for V and 7 bases for J; bases not matched to a gene: 5. The CDR3 protein is CASSILAGVRNEQFF. CDR3 DNA sequence: TGTGCCAGTAGTATACTAGCGGGAGTAAGGAATGAGCAGTTCTTC.

The rearrangement joins TRBV5-8 to TRBJ2-1; D is possibly TRBD1 (5 bases). V was cut by 4 bases and J by 2 bases, with 13 bases left in between. CDR1 is SGHTS, CDR2 YDEGEE, per germline. CDR3 length: 15 residues. CDR3 DNA: TGTGCCAGCAGCCACCGGACATCCGCCTACAATGAGCAGTTCTTC. The encoded protein is CASSHRTSAYNEQFF.

This clone occurred a few times. The genes are TRBV7-9 and TRBJ2-7; D is ambiguous. The germline CDR1 and CDR2 sequences are SEHNR and FQNEAQ (reference sequence). V was cut by 2 bases and J by 6 bases, with 5 bases left in between. There are 11 residues in the CDR3. Here the CDR3 reads CASSLPPEQYF. The CDR3 DNA reads as TGTGCCAGCAGCTTACCCCCCGAGCAGTACTTC.

This clone has only a few counts. V is TRBV5-1 and J is TRBJ2-1; 7 nucleotides align to TRBD2. V trimming: 0 bases; J trimming: 15 bases; junction bases outside the gene matches: 6. CDR1 is SGHRS, CDR2 YFSETQ, per germline. This CDR3 is built from 12 residues. CDR3 nucleotides: TGCGCCAGCAGCTTGGCCCAGGGACTATGGTTCTTC. Protein sequence: CASSLAQGLWFF.

The rearrangement uses TRBV7-6 and TRBJ2-2; D is possibly TRBD1 (5 bases). This CDR3 region has 15 residues. Deletions cut 5 bases from V and 4 bases from J, with 14 bases between. The germline CDR1 and CDR2 sequences are SGHVS and FNYEAQ. DNA of the CDR3: TGTGCCAGCAGCCTAGGGGTGTCCACCACCGGGGAGCTGTTTTTT. This codes for CASSLGVSTTGELFF.

The chain recombines TRBV30 with TRBJ1-1, with D possibly matching TRBD1 (6 bases). Trimming took off 2 bases at V and 4 bases at J, with 8 bases between the two ends. The CDR3 loop spans 12 amino acids. Germline CDR1 reads GTSNPN; CDR2 reads SVGIG (reference sequence). CDR3 DNA sequence: TGTGCCTGGAGTCAGGGGATCACTGAAGCTTTCTTT. It is translated as CAWSQGITEAFF.

The rearrangement uses TRBV30 and TRBJ1-4; 7 bases are shared with TRBD1. V trimming: 8 bases; J trimming: 0 bases; junction bases outside the gene matches: 3. Germline assignment: CDR1 GTSNPN and CDR2 SVGIG (reference sequence). The CDR3 has 13 amino acids. Here the CDR3 reads CAATGATNEKLFF. Written as DNA, the CDR3 is TGTGCCGCAACAGGGGCAACTAATGAAAAACTGTTTTTT.

The chain employs TRBV4-1 and TRBJ2-5; D remains ambiguous. Trimming removed 1 base from V and 2 bases from J, with 8 bases in between. The germline gives CDR1 MGHRA, CDR2 YSYEKL. This CDR3 has 14 residues. The CDR3 is CASSQGASQETQYF. The CDR3 DNA reads TGCGCCAGCAGCCAAGGGGCCAGTCAAGAGACCCAGTACTTC.

The CDR3 coding sequence is TGTGCCATATGCGGGACATATAACACTGAAGCTTTCTTT. Amino acid sequence: CAICGTYNTEAFF. The genes are TRBV28 and TRBJ1-1, with D maybe TRBD1 (6 bases). Germline V gene data show CDR1 as MDHEN and CDR2 as SYDVKM. This CDR3 has 13 residues. Deletions cut 10 bases from V and 2 bases from J, with 14 bases between.

The V gene is TRBV19, the J gene TRBJ2-1; 12 bases fit TRBD2. Germline values: CDR1 LNHDA, CDR2 SQIVND (reference sequence). With 3 bases clipped from V and 13 bases from J, the junction kept 7 bases outside the gene matches. The CDR3 spans 14 residues. The CDR3 here is CASSMGLAGGRQFF. CDR3 sequence (DNA): TGTGCCAGTAGTATGGGGCTAGCGGGGGGGCGTCAGTTCTTC.

V usage is TRBV30 and J usage is TRBJ1-5; the D gene is possibly TRBD1 (5 bases). CDR1 and CDR2 (germline): GTSNPN, SVGIG (reference sequence). The CDR3 length is 13 residues. Deletions cut 2 bases from V and 5 bases from J, with 10 bases between. The CDR3 sequence is CAWSTGLDQPQHF. The CDR3 DNA is TGTGCCTGGAGTACAGGACTCGATCAGCCCCAGCATTTT. Full variable domain (outside the CDR3, taken from reference TRBV30 and TRBJ1-5): SQTIHQWPATLVQPVGSPLSLECTVEGTSNPNLYWYRQAAGRGLQLLFYSVGIGQISSEVPQNLSASRPQDRQFILSSKKLLLSDSGFYLCAWSTGLDQPQHFGDGTRLSIL.

Of note for this clone: Germline is not matched at one junction end, which may reflect a read error. The rearrangement uses TRBV28 and TRBJ1-2; no clear D. CDR1 MDHEN and CDR2 SYDVKM come from the germline V gene. The CDR3 runs to 13 residues. In DNA, the CDR3 is TGTGCCAGCAGTTTACAGGTGGGCTATGGCTACGCCTTC. This encodes CASSLQVGYGYAF.

The chain uses TRBV13 and TRBJ2-5; TRBD2 matches 7 bases. Germline-derived CDR1 and CDR2 are PRHDT and FYEKMQ (reference sequence). The CDR3 is made up of 15 amino acids. J was trimmed by 5 bases and V by 5 bases; bases with no gene match: 11. Here the CDR3 reads CASSTTGRAEETQYF. The CDR3 DNA reads as TGTGCCAGCAGCACCACGGGGAGGGCCGAGGAGACCCAGTACTTC.

The CDR3 nucleotides are TGCGCCAGCAGCCAAGATCAGATTAGCGGGGGTCAAGAGACCCAGTACTTC. This encodes CASSQDQISGGQETQYF. V and J are TRBV4-1 and TRBJ2-5; 9 bases match TRBD2. The CDR3 extends over 17 amino acids. Trimming took 0 bases from V and 2 from J; bases not matched to a gene: 7. The germline gives CDR1 MGHRA, CDR2 YSYEKL.

J is TRBJ2-7 and V is TRBV14; D not certain. This CDR3 is 13 amino acids long. V was clipped by 2 bases and J by 7 bases, with 12 bases between them. Germline loops: CDR1 SGHDN, CDR2 FVKESK. CDR3 protein: CASSQMSVGEQYF. The CDR3 DNA reads as TGTGCCAGCAGCCAAATGTCGGTGGGAGAGCAGTACTTC.

V is TRBV19 and J is TRBJ1-5; TRBD1 is a possible D gene (5 bases). The germline V and J ends were trimmed by 0 bases and 3 bases, with 9 bases remaining between them. Looked up from germline, CDR1 is LNHDA and CDR2 is SQIVND (reference sequence). This CDR3 has 15 amino acids. As DNA, the CDR3 is TGTGCCAGTAGTATAGAGGGACGGAACAATCAGCCCCAGCATTTT. Protein product: CASSIEGRNNQPQHF. The full variable domain, completed using reference TRBV19 and TRBJ1-5, is DGGITQSPKYLFRKEGQNVTLSCEQNLNHDAMYWYRQDPGQGLRLIYYSQIVNDFQKGDIAEGYSVSREKKESFPLTVTSAQKNPTAFYLCASSIEGRNNQPQHFGDGTRLSIL.

The chain is built from TRBV14 and TRBJ1-4; D perhaps matches TRBD1 (6 bases). The CDR3 is 16 amino acids. V lost 3 bases and J lost 7, with 18 bases in between. Germline V gene data show CDR1 as SGHDN and CDR2 as FVKESK. CDR3 sequence reads: CASSHPGGGLSEKLFF. DNA for the CDR3: TGTGCCAGCAGCCATCCCGGAGGGGGACTGAGTGAAAAACTGTTTTTT.

CDR3 in amino acids: CARILATNEKLFF. The DNA for the CDR3 is TGTGCCAGGATTCTAGCAACTAATGAAAAACTGTTTTTT. The rearrangement uses TRBV10-3 and TRBJ1-4; D remains unclear. This CDR3 comprises 13 residues. Germline-derived CDR1 and CDR2 are ENHRY and SYGVKD. Between the trimmed V and J ends, which lost 10 bases and 0 bases, there was a span of 9 bases.